The rows below give T cell receptor beta chains drawn from one sample of a study of regulatory T cells in long-lasting Graves disease. TCRdb called the multiplex PCR reads again in MiXCR, with one record for every CDR3 protein. The sample records 200,000 to 250,000 distinct CDR3 sequences, less than 20% being singletons. These data were likewise used in another study, on T cells in Graves' hyperthyroidism and ophthalmopathy.

Sequencing used peripheral blood mononuclear cells (PBMCs), obtained at new diagnosis, from a patient treated with antithyroid drugs. The receptors come from a woman in her twenties or thirties with Graves disease. CDR3s include the opening cysteine and the closing phenylalanine or tryptophan. The D gene is left open where the match is weak. Only part of the rows carry a size: once, few, many, or a class if the clone is expanded.

size,J,V,D,CDR3,DNA
many,TRBJ2-1,TRBV12-5,NA,CASGLVLGRGPNNEQFF,TGTGCTAGTGGTTTGGTACTGGGGCGGGGGCCGAACAATGAGCAGTTCTTC
many,TRBJ1-1,TRBV20-1,TRBD1,CSARVDRGGTEAFF,TGCAGTGCTAGAGTTGACAGGGGGGGCACTGAAGCTTTCTTT
NA,TRBJ2-3,TRBV28,TRBD2,CASRTREGLKALTDTQYF,TGTGCCAGCAGAACCCGGGAGGGACTTAAAGCCCTCACAGATACGCAGTATTTT
few,TRBJ2-6,TRBV5-6,NA,CASRAGPQNPGANVLTF,TGTGCCAGCAGGGCCGGGCCCCAGAATCCTGGGGCCAACGTCCTGACTTTC
NA,TRBJ1-3,TRBV5-6,NA,CACRRWSGNTIYF,TGTGCCTGCCGTCGGTGGTCTGGAAACACCATATATTTT
many,TRBJ2-5,TRBV11-2,TRBD1,CASSTGTGQGKTQYF,TGTGCCAGCAGCACGGGGACAGGGCAAGGAAAGACCCAGTACTTC
once,TRBJ1-1,TRBV5-1,NA,CASSFWGGSTEAFF,TGCGCCAGCAGCTTCTGGGGCGGGAGCACTGAAGCTTTCTTT
few,TRBJ1-4,TRBV5-1,NA,CASSSGGGAGATNEKLFF,TGCGCCAGCAGCTCCGGGGGGGGCGCGGGAGCAACTAATGAAAAACTGTTTTTT
many,TRBJ1-2,TRBV7-2,NA,CASSLGASRGYTF,TGTGCCAGCAGCTTAGGGGCGTCAAGGGGCTACACCTTC
many,TRBJ2-7,TRBV6-2/TRBV6-3,TRBD1,CASSYDGTGAYEQYF,TGTGCCAGCAGTTACGATGGGACAGGGGCCTACGAGCAGTACTTC
many,TRBJ2-2,TRBV18,NA,CATRRESTSIGTGELFF,TGTGCCACGCGGAGGGAGTCGACCAGCATCGGCACCGGGGAGCTGTTTTTT
many,TRBJ2-2,TRBV6-5,TRBD2,CASSYEGLASGELFF,TGTGCCAGCAGTTACGAGGGACTAGCGTCCGGGGAGCTGTTTTTT
many,TRBJ2-3,TRBV28,NA,CASSLTPRSDTQYF,TGTGCCAGCAGTTTAACACCCAGGTCAGATACGCAGTATTTT
many,TRBJ2-1,TRBV10-3,NA,CAISGTDRYNEQFF,TGTGCCATCAGTGGGACCGACCGATACAATGAGCAGTTCTTC
few,TRBJ2-1,TRBV14,NA,CASEDNEQFF,TGTGCCAGCGAAGACAATGAGCAGTTCTTC
NA,TRBJ2-7,TRBV2,TRBD2,CASSEWGGRAYEQYF,TGTGCCAGCAGTGAATGGGGCGGGAGGGCCTACGAGCAGTACTTC
once,TRBJ1-2,TRBV4-1,TRBD1,CASLGPGQGTPNYGYTF,TGCGCCAGCCTGGGCCCGGGACAGGGGACGCCCAACTATGGCTACACCTTC
many,TRBJ2-1,TRBV28,TRBD2,CASSLDPLAGGNEQFF,TGTGCCAGCAGTTTAGATCCCCTAGCGGGGGGCAATGAGCAGTTCTTC
many,TRBJ1-1,TRBV13,NA,CASSLTDMNTEAFF,TGTGCCAGCAGCTTAACAGACATGAACACTGAAGCTTTCTTT
NA,TRBJ2-1,TRBV6-5,TRBD2,CASSYGRGGNEQFF,TGTGCCAGCAGTTATGGGCGGGGGGGCAATGAGCAGTTCTTC
many,TRBJ2-1,TRBV2,NA,CASSEGYNEQFF,TGTGCCAGCAGTGAGGGATACAATGAGCAGTTCTTC
few,TRBJ1-6,TRBV7-8,TRBD1,CASSLANTGARNSPLHF,TGTGCCAGCAGCTTAGCCAATACAGGGGCGCGTAATTCACCCCTCCACTTT
many,TRBJ2-3,TRBV4-1,NA,CASSQVKGWADTQYF,TGCGCCAGCAGCCAAGTTAAGGGTTGGGCAGATACGCAGTATTTT
few,TRBJ2-1,TRBV28,TRBD2,CASRTSGRVNNEQFF,TGTGCCAGTCGAACTAGCGGGAGGGTAAACAATGAGCAGTTCTTC
NA,TRBJ2-5,TRBV4-2,NA,CASSLRDHPAETQYF,TGTGCCAGCAGCCTCCGGGACCACCCAGCGGAGACCCAGTACTTC
many,TRBJ2-5,TRBV30,NA,CAWSVPFRSQETQYF,TGTGCCTGGAGTGTACCATTCCGGTCCCAAGAGACCCAGTACTTC
NA,TRBJ2-1,TRBV4-2,TRBD2,CASSQAGGATYNEQFF,TGTGCCAGCAGCCAAGCGGGGGGAGCTACCTACAATGAGCAGTTCTTC
many,TRBJ2-5,TRBV12-3/TRBV12-4,TRBD2,CASSLVPAGGSKFF,TGTGCCAGCAGTTTAGTCCCAGCGGGAGGGTCAAAGTTCTTC
many,TRBJ2-1,TRBV5-6,TRBD2,CASSSLAGGRDEQFF,TGTGCCAGCAGCTCCCTAGCGGGGGGGCGCGATGAGCAGTTCTTC
NA,TRBJ2-7,TRBV7-9,NA,CAGSLTPPGPDSYEQYF,TGTGCCGGCAGCTTGACACCGCCGGGACCTGACTCCTACGAGCAGTACTTC
many,TRBJ1-6,TRBV27,NA,CASSPSRVGNSPLHF,TGTGCCAGCAGTCCCTCGAGGGTGGGGAATTCACCCCTCCACTTT
many,TRBJ2-1,TRBV29-1,TRBD1,CSARTGANEQFF,TGCAGCGCGAGGACAGGCGCCAATGAGCAGTTCTTC
NA,TRBJ2-4,TRBV7-8,NA,CASSAERVAKNIQYF,TGTGCCAGCAGCGCAGAGAGGGTTGCCAAAAACATTCAGTACTTC
many,TRBJ1-1,TRBV2,NA,CASSVWGSTEAFF,TGTGCCAGCAGTGTTTGGGGGAGCACTGAAGCTTTCTTT
many,TRBJ2-1,TRBV9,NA,CASSPLGRVSYNEQFF,TGTGCCAGCAGCCCCCTAGGACGGGTCTCCTACAATGAGCAGTTCTTC
NA,TRBJ1-1,TRBV3-1,NA,CASSQNRGLNRFTEAFF,TGTGCCAGCAGCCAAAACCGGGGCCTCAACAGATTCACTGAAGCTTTCTTT
many,TRBJ2-3,TRBV27,TRBD2,CASSLTSGAGDTQYF,TGTGCCAGCAGTTTGACTAGCGGGGCCGGGGATACGCAGTATTTT